This T cell receptor (beta chain) was recorded in a study of blood T cell repertoires in COVID-19 (dated by TCRdb to the early 2020s). Some background on the complete study: Collaborator samples came from the United States, Italy and Spain and covered acute and convalescent phases of COVID-19. Deeply sampled blood TCRbeta repertoires from subjects exposed to, actively infected with, or recovered from COVID-19 were included in the dataset. Where available, HLA class I and class II types were obtained from metadata supplied by the sample provider rather than from assay-based typing. The repertoires were released in a freely available public database intended as a resource for research on the immune response to SARS-CoV-2. The sample metadata nearly always contained a de-identified subject ID, COVID-19 status, age in years and sex. The samples were drawn from the first 160 participants of the ongoing ImmuneRACE study and from some 1,300 subjects provided by 6 global collaborators. The prospective study material was composed of cDNA or gDNA derived from T cells, B-cell-depleted T cells, or PBMCs.

TCRbeta CDR3 regions were amplified from genomic DNA by means of the immunoSEQ Assay, a bias-controlled multiplex PCR. As for the authors' bioinformatics: The number of nucleated cells in each sample was estimated from the amplification of reference gene primers within the assay. To quantify the absolute abundance of each unique TCRbeta CDR3 rearrangement, sequence reads were collapsed and filtered. For each sample, productive Simpson clonality was calculated as the square root of Simpson's diversity index across productive rearrangements. TCRdb limited this immuneACCESS table to in-frame rearrangements with V and J called. A share of clones is missing; checked studies link under half to unresolved V genes, and the rest is unexplained. V and J calls and clone size come straight from that table; D and trimming were deduced from the DNA. The sample records roughly 130,000 clones, around 87% of which are singletons. The top ten clonotypes cover 3% to 4.5% of the sample.

In regard to this clone: Its antigen is currently not known. One base away there is no much larger clone; base qualities are not given.

Results and caveats for the whole study, not just this receptor: Clinical and demographic metadata were provided uncurated, with the amount varying by source and participant.

V is pruned by 6 bases and J by 4 bases, leaving 10 bases of the junction without a gene match. Including cysteine and phenylalanine, the CDR3 has 15 amino acids. The CDR3 DNA has 45 bases and is translated from base 1. The germline V gene (reference sequence) yields MNHEY for CDR1 and SMNVEV for CDR2. Collaborating institutions collected whole blood in K2EDTA tubes following their own protocols. For TCRbeta analysis, collaborators shipped samples as frozen whole blood, isolated PBMCs, or DNA extracted from either of those sample types. This TCR derives from an older woman with acute or convalescent COVID-19. The rearranged chain carries TRBV27 and TRBJ1-2; 8 middle bases align to TRBD1. What was sequenced was peripheral blood. The CDR3 reads CASSPTGQAPYGYTF. The nucleotides are TGTGCCAGCAGCCCCACGGGACAGGCCCCCTATGGCTACACCTTC.